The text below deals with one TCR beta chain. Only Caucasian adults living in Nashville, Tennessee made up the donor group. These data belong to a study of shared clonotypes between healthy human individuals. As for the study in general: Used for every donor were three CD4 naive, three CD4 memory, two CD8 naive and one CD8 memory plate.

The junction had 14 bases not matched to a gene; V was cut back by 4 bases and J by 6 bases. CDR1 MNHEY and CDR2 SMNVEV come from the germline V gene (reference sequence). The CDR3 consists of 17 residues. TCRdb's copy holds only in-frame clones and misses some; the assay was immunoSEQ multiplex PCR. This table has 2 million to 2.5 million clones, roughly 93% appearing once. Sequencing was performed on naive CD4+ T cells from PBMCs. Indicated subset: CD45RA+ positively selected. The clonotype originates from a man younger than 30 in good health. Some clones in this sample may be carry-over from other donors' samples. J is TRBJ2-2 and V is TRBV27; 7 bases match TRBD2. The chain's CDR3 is CASSSPFGREGAGELFF. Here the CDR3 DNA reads TGTGCCAGCAGTTCGCCCTTTGGCAGGGAGGGCGCCGGGGAGCTGTTTTTT.